The rows below give T cell receptor beta chains drawn from one sample of a study of T cells in Graves' hyperthyroidism and ophthalmopathy. TCRdb called the multiplex PCR reads again in MiXCR, with one record for every CDR3 protein. The sample consists of approximately 400,000 distinct CDR3 sequences, around 25% of them appearing once. Sequencing was done on a sample of blood. Receptors were obtained from a man aged 50 to 60 with Graves' hyperthyroidism. Each CDR3 is given with its conserved first and last residue. Each record gives: clone size, V gene, J gene, D gene, CDR3 length, CDR3 protein, CDR3 DNA. D genes are given only for firm matches. Expanded clones get a size class; other rows say once, few or many, or leave the size out.

.,TRBV10-3,TRBJ2-1,.,14,CAIARSGPYNEQFF,TGTGCCATCGCTCGTAGCGGTCCCTACAATGAGCAGTTCTTC
.,TRBV5-1,TRBJ2-1,TRBD2,14,CASSLAGLAIEQFF,TGCGCCAGCAGCCTCGCTGGACTAGCGATTGAGCAGTTCTTC
.,TRBV20-1,TRBJ2-7,.,14,CSARSPGANYEQYF,TGCAGTGCTAGATCCCCGGGGGCTAACTACGAGCAGTACTTC
.,TRBV5-1,TRBJ2-2,TRBD2,19,CASSHLGWSGSGYDGELFF,TGCGCCAGCAGCCACCTCGGTTGGAGCGGGAGTGGGTACGACGGGGAGCTGTTTTTT
.,TRBV7-2,TRBJ2-5,.,14,CASSRVAGGETQYF,TGTGCCAGCAGCAGGGTGGCTGGGGGCGAGACCCAGTACTTC
.,TRBV6-1,TRBJ2-3,TRBD2,15,CASSEVFGRGDTQYF,TGTGCCAGCAGTGAAGTCTTCGGGAGGGGTGATACGCAGTATTTT
.,TRBV5-1,TRBJ2-7,TRBD2,17,CASSFRATSGRYYEQYF,TGCGCCAGCAGTTTCCGGGCCACTAGCGGGCGATACTACGAGCAGTACTTC
few,TRBV9,TRBJ2-3,.,15,CASSPPGDGTDTQYF,TGTGCCAGCAGCCCCCCTGGGGACGGCACAGATACGCAGTATTTT
.,TRBV7-9,TRBJ1-5,TRBD1,19,CASSPQGEWGKGHNQPQHF,TGTGCCAGCAGCCCTCAGGGGGAATGGGGTAAGGGGCATAATCAGCCCCAGCATTTT
.,TRBV7-2,TRBJ1-4,.,14,CASTLGGANEKLFF,TGTGCCAGCACCCTAGGGGGGGCCAATGAAAAACTGTTTTTT
few,TRBV2,TRBJ2-1,.,14,CASNGGLSYNEQLF,TGTGCCAGCAATGGCGGACTATCCTACAATGAGCAGCTCTTC
once,TRBV9,TRBJ2-1,TRBD2,17,CASSSRLSGSGSNEQFF,TGTGCCAGCAGCTCGCGTCTTAGCGGGAGCGGGAGCAATGAGCAGTTCTTC
few,TRBV5-1,TRBJ2-5,.,17,CASSFFRDESLGETQYF,TGCGCCAGCAGCTTTTTCAGGGATGAATCTCTAGGGGAGACCCAGTACTTC
few,TRBV19,TRBJ2-1,TRBD2,17,CASSITLTSASYNEQFF,TGTGCCAGTAGTATTACCTTGACTAGCGCGTCCTACAATGAGCAGTTCTTC
few,TRBV10-3,TRBJ2-3,.,15,CAISPFGVSTDTQYF,TGTGCCATCAGTCCCTTCGGCGTTAGCACAGATACGCAGTATTTT
many,TRBV6-1,TRBJ2-7,.,14,CASSEVGWAYEQYF,TGTGCCAGCAGTGAAGTGGGGTGGGCCTACGAGCAGTACTTC
.,TRBV10-2,TRBJ2-7,TRBD1,16,CASSESLGQGRGEQYF,TGCGCCAGCAGTGAGTCATTGGGACAGGGGCGAGGGGAGCAGTACTTC
many,TRBV7-2,TRBJ1-2,TRBD1,14,CASGRTGVGYGYTF,TGTGCCAGCGGACGCACAGGGGTCGGGTATGGCTACACCTTC
.,TRBV3-1,TRBJ1-3,.,16,CASSQEWGSSGNTTYF,TGTGCCAGCAGCCAAGAGTGGGGGAGCTCTGGAAACACCACATATTTT
.,TRBV2,TRBJ2-5,.,14,CASSFEGGGSPQYF,TGTGCCAGCAGCTTTGAGGGGGGAGGTAGCCCCCAGTACTTC
many,TRBV6-1,TRBJ1-2,.,13,CASSEARAHGYTF,TGTGCCAGCAGTGAAGCCAGGGCCCATGGCTACACCTTC